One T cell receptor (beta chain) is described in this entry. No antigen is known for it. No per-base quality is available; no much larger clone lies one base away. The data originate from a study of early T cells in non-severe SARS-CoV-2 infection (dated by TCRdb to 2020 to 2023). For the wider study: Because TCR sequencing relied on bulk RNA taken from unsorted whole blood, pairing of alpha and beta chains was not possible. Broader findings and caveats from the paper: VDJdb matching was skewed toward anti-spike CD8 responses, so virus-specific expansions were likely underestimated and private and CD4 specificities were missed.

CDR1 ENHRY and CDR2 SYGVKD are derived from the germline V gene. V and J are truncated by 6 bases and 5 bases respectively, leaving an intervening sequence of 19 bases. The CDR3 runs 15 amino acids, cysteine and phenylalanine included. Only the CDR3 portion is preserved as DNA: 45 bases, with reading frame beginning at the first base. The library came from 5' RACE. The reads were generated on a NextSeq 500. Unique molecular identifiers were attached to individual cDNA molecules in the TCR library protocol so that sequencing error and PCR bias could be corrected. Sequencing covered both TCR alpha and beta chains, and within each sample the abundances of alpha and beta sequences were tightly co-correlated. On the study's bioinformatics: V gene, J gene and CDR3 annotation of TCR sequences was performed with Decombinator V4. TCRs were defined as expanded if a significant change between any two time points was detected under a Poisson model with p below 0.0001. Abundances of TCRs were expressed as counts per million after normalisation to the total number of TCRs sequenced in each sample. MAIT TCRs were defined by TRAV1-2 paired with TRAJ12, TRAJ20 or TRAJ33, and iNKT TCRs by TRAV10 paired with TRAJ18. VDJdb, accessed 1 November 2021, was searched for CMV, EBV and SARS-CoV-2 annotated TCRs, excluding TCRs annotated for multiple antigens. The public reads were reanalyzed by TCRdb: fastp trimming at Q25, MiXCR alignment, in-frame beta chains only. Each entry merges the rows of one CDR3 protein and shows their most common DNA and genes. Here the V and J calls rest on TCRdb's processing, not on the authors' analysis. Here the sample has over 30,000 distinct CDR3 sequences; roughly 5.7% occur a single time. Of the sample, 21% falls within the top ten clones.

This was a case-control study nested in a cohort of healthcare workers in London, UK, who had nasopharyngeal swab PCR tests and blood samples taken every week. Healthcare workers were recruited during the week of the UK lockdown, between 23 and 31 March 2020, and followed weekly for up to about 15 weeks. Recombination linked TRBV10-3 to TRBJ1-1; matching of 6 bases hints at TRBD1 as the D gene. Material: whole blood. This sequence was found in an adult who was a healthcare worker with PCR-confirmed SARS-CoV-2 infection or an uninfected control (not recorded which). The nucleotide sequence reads TGTGCCATCAGCTCATTGGGGGCTCCTGGGACTGAAGCTTTCTTT. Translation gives CAISSLGAPGTEAFF.